These 13 T cell receptor beta chains were sequenced from one sample in a study of regulatory T cells in long-lasting Graves disease. The authors built TCR beta libraries using iRepertoire HTBI primers and Arm-PCR of CDR3 regions. TCRdb recomputed calls from the multiplex PCR reads with MiXCR, one row per CDR3 protein. The repertoire holds roughly 500,000 distinct CDR3 sequences, about 14% seen once, with 10% in the top ten. The time point denotes: newly diagnosed GD, antithyroid drugs for less than 3 months. RNA isolated from PBMCs was used to make the TCR library. This sample also belongs to another study, concerning T cells in Graves' hyperthyroidism and ophthalmopathy.

This material consisted of peripheral blood mononuclear cells (PBMCs), taken at new diagnosis, from a patient treated with antithyroid drugs. These receptors all come from a man aged 25-45 years with Graves disease.

The chain has TRBV5-8 and TRBJ2-7, with D perhaps matching TRBD2 (5 bases). CDR1 is SGHTS, CDR2 YDEGEE, per germline. The V end lost 5 bases, the J end lost 7 bases, and 10 bases lay between the germline ends. This CDR3 spans 11 amino acids. The CDR3 protein is CASRGVGEQYF. The CDR3 region has the DNA TGTGCCAGCAGGGGAGTGGGAGAGCAGTACTTC.

A note on this clonotype: Since a much larger clone is just one base distant, this may be a read error. V is TRBV3-1 and J is TRBJ2-3, with 8 bases identical to TRBD2. The CDR3 consists of 16 residues. V lost 4 bases, J lost 2 bases, and 8 bases stayed unmatched. The germline gives CDR1 LGHDT, CDR2 YNNKEL (reference sequence). The CDR3 region is CASSRRSGGITDTQYF. CDR3 nucleotide sequence: TGTGCCAGCAGCCGGAGGAGCGGGGGAATCACAGATACGCAGTATTTT.

This clonotype was found a few times. V is TRBV2 and J is TRBJ2-7; 9 positions match TRBD1. Looked up from germline, CDR1 is SNHLY and CDR2 is FYNNEI. This CDR3 is built from 14 residues. V lost 6 bases and J lost 3; bases outside the gene matches: 6. Here the CDR3 DNA reads TGTGCCAGCAGCCGGGACAGGGTTGGCTACGAGCAGTACTTC. The encoded protein is CASSRDRVGYEQYF.

This clonotype occurred many times. This sequence joins TRBV12-3 or TRBV12-4 and TRBJ2-1; D call uncertain. The germline V and J ends were trimmed by 3 bases and 6 bases, with 15 bases remaining between them. The CDR3 sequence is 15 residues long. The CDR3 loop reads CASSFSVSRRNEQFF. Here the CDR3 DNA reads TGTGCCAGCAGTTTCTCTGTCTCGAGGCGCAATGAGCAGTTCTTC.

The chain links TRBV2 to TRBJ2-1; TRBD1 agrees at 7 bases. The DNA end favors TRBJ2-5, so the J call may be wrong. Looked up from germline, CDR1 is SNHLY and CDR2 is FYNNEI. The CDR3 sequence is 14 residues long. CDR3 amino acids: CASSTGEGEETQYF. CDR3 bases: TGTGCCAGTTCCACAGGGGAAGGCGAGGAGACCCAGTACTTC.

This clonotype was found a few times. V gene TRBV27 combines with J gene TRBJ2-1; D gene unclear. Trimming shortened V by 7 bases and J by 12 bases, and 19 bases separated the two germline ends. CDR1 and CDR2 from the germline V gene are MNHEY and SMNVEV (reference sequence). CDR3 length: 13 amino acids. For the CDR3, the DNA is TGTGCCAGCACCTCTCCTCGTGGACCGATGCAGTTCTTC. This sequence encodes CASTSPRGPMQFF.

This clonotype was counted at least ten times. The V gene is TRBV5-6, the J gene TRBJ1-5; weak D call: TRBD1 (5 bases). Per the germline V gene, CDR1 is SGHDT and CDR2 is YYEEEE. Trimming took 3 bases from V and 5 from J, leaving 12 bases between them. The length of the CDR3 is 14 residues. The CDR3 region is CASSSQGIHQPQHF. CDR3 nucleotide sequence: TGTGCCAGCAGCTCGCAGGGTATCCATCAGCCCCAGCATTTT.

This clonotype appeared many times. The chain is built from TRBV28 and TRBJ1-2; TRBD1 is a possible D gene (6 bases). The CDR3 has 14 amino acids. V lost 6 bases and J 2 bases, leaving 13 bases between the germline ends. Germline lookup yields CDR1 MDHEN and CDR2 SYDVKM. CDR3 amino acids: CASRGGGPNYGYTF. The DNA of the CDR3 is TGTGCCAGCAGGGGAGGGGGGCCCAACTATGGCTACACCTTC.

As to this clonotype: It may be a read error: a sequence one base away is much more abundant. The chain recombines TRBV29-1 with TRBJ2-5; TRBD1 might be the D (5 bases). Germline values: CDR1 SQVTM, CDR2 ANQGSEA. CDR3 length: 12 residues. In DNA form, the CDR3 reads TGCAGCGCCTACATCGGACAAGAGTCCCAGTACTTC. Residues: CSAYIGQESQYF.

This clonotype came up once. At one end the junction does not follow the germline gene, possibly because of a read error. The V call is TRBV7-9, the J call TRBJ2-3, with D perhaps being TRBD1 or TRBD2 (5 bases each). The CDR3 runs 18 residues. Germline V gives CDR1 SEHNR, CDR2 FQNEAQ (reference sequence). CDR3 DNA sequence: TGCGCCAGCAGCTCAATTGGGGAGCGGCACCGAGGGGAAGATACGCAGTATTTT. Translation: CASSSIGERHRGEDTQYF.

This clonotype was seen a handful of times. This chain links TRBV16 with TRBJ1-1; D not certain. Germline V gene sequence: CDR1 KGHSY, CDR2 FQNENV. CDR3 length: 15 residues. Deletions cut 5 bases from V and 0 bases from J, with 13 bases between. CDR3 sequence: CASSWILRMNTEAFF. The CDR3 DNA is TGTGCCAGCAGCTGGATTTTAAGAATGAACACTGAAGCTTTCTTT.

This clonotype was seen many times. The chain carries TRBV5-4 and TRBJ1-2, with D possibly matching TRBD1 (5 bases). The CDR3 loop spans 12 amino acids. Between the trimmed V and J ends, which lost 6 bases and 3 bases, there was a span of 9 bases. Germline V gene data show CDR1 as SGHNT and CDR2 as YYREEE (reference sequence). The CDR3 reads CASTGDDYGYTF. For the CDR3, the DNA is TGTGCCAGCACGGGGGATGACTATGGCTACACCTTC.

This clonotype has at least ten counts. The chain carries TRBV13 and TRBJ2-7, with 7 bases fitting TRBD2. Germline lookup yields CDR1 PRHDT and CDR2 FYEKMQ (reference sequence). The length of the CDR3 is 16 residues. V gave up 4 bases and J gave up 0 bases; unmatched junction bases: 9. DNA for the CDR3: TGTGCCAGCAGCTCCTCCTCCAGCGGGGCCTCCTACGAGCAGTACTTC. Protein: CASSSSSSGASYEQYF.